Following are 28 T cell receptor beta chains from one sample sequenced in a study of T cells and Merkel cell carcinoma outcomes. The data were produced by immunoSEQ multiplex PCR, yet TCRdb's version contains in-frame clones alone and is incomplete. The table has 2,000 or so clones, approximately 90% seen once. Sequenced input: tumor tissue from Merkel cell carcinoma. These receptors originate from a human donor with Merkel cell carcinoma.

V and J are TRBV6-5 and TRBJ2-7; no firm D call. The germline V gene has CDR1 MNHEY and CDR2 SVGAGI. V was clipped by 0 bases and J by 7 bases, with 13 bases between them. The CDR3 is 14 residues long. The DNA for the CDR3 is TGTGCCAGCAGTTACTCCGGGTCCCGCCGGGAGCAGTACTTC. It yields the protein CASSYSGSRREQYF.

The gene calls are TRBV7-2 and TRBJ1-1, with D possibly TRBD1 on 5 matching bases. CDR3 size: 13 residues. V lost 5 bases and J 4 bases, leaving 11 bases between the germline ends. Looked up from germline, CDR1 is SGHTA and CDR2 is FQGNSA. CDR3 sequence: CASSATGLTEAFF. The CDR3 DNA sequence: TGTGCCAGCAGCGCTACAGGACTCACTGAAGCTTTCTTT.

The chain uses TRBV7-9 and TRBJ2-7; possible D gene TRBD1, 6 bases. Per germline, CDR1 SEHNR and CDR2 FQNEAQ (reference sequence). This CDR3 is 15 amino acids long. Trimming removed 5 bases from V and 5 bases from J, with 19 bases in between. The CDR3 region has the DNA TGTGCCAGCAGCACAGGGTGGGGCAGTACCGACGAGCAGTACTTC. This translates into CASSTGWGSTDEQYF. The variable domain in full, completed from reference TRBV7-9 and TRBJ2-7, reads DTGVSQNPRHKITKRGQNVTFRCDPISEHNRLYWYRQTLGQGPEFLTYFQNEAQLEKSRLLSDRFSAERPKGSFSTLEIQRTEQGDSAMYLCASSTGWGSTDEQYFGPGTRLTVT.

Of note for this clone: A read error may produce the germline difference seen at one junction end. The V gene is TRBV5-1, the J gene TRBJ2-5; D may be TRBD2 (7 bases). The CDR3 loop spans 14 amino acids. CDR1 and CDR2 (germline): SGHRS, YFSETQ. CDR3 in DNA: TGCGCCAACAGCTTCGCGGGGGCCGGTGAGACCCAGTACTTC. Translation: CANSFAGAGETQYF. Drawing the rest from reference TRBV5-1 and TRBJ2-5, the complete variable domain is KAGVTQTPRYLIKTRGQQVTLSCSPISGHRSVSWYQQTPGQGLQFLFEYFSETQRNKGNFPGRFSGRQFSNSRSEMNVSTLELGDSALYLCANSFAGAGETQYFGPGTRLLVL.

In its sample, this clone was seen once. This chain uses TRBV4-2 with TRBJ1-5; D gene uncertain. This CDR3 comprises 15 residues. Trimming removed 0 bases at V and 6 bases at J, with 12 bases between. Per germline, CDR1 LGHNA and CDR2 YNFKEQ. CDR3 in amino acids: CASSQDGGTGQPQHF. The CDR3 nucleotides are TGTGCCAGCAGCCAAGACGGCGGCACGGGTCAGCCCCAGCATTTT.

The rearrangement links TRBV5-1 to TRBJ2-7, with no clear D. Trimming removed 4 bases at V and 0 bases at J, with 14 bases between. The CDR3 has 15 amino acids. The V gene's germline CDR1 is SGHRS and CDR2 YFSETQ. CDR3 in amino acids: CASSVVGPPSYEQYF. DNA for the CDR3: TGCGCCAGCAGCGTCGTGGGTCCCCCCTCCTACGAGCAGTACTTC.

The J gene is TRBJ2-7, the V gene TRBV5-6, with D maybe TRBD1 (5 bases). From germline, CDR1 is SGHDT and CDR2 YYEEEE. The CDR3 contains 11 residues. The V end lost 6 bases, the J end lost 4 bases, and 8 bases lay between the germline ends. CDR3 residues: CASNQGYEQYF. The CDR3 bases are TGTGCCAGCAACCAGGGTTACGAGCAGTACTTC.

The chain uses TRBV6-5 and TRBJ2-7; the D is unclear. Germline V lookup: CDR1 MNHEY, CDR2 SVGAGI. CDR3 length: 13 amino acids. V lost 3 bases to trimming and J lost 0 bases, with 6 bases between them. The DNA of the CDR3 is TGTGCCAGCAGTTATGGTACCTCCTACGAGCAGTACTTC. Protein: CASSYGTSYEQYF.

This rearrangement joins TRBV29-1 to TRBJ2-7; no firm D call. The V gene's germline CDR1 is SQVTM and CDR2 ANQGSEA. CDR3 length: 12 residues. Trimming cost V 4 bases and J 0 bases, with 7 bases left between them. The CDR3 DNA sequence: TGCAGCGTTGTAGGCAGCTCCTACGAGCAGTACTTC. This translates into CSVVGSSYEQYF.

The rearrangement uses TRBV6-4 and TRBJ2-1, with unresolved D. The CDR3 covers 15 residues. CDR1 and CDR2 from the germline V gene are MRHNA and SNTAGT. V was pared by 0 bases and J by 8 bases, with 14 bases between. CDR3: CASSDSMGSGDEQFF. The CDR3 nucleotides are TGTGCCAGCAGTGACTCGATGGGTTCTGGAGATGAGCAGTTCTTC.

The chain couples TRBV19 to TRBJ1-4; 7 bases are shared with TRBD1. The J segment lost 0 bases and the V segment lost 5 bases, leaving 6 bases of the junction unmatched. Germline-derived CDR1 and CDR2 are LNHDA and SQIVND (reference sequence). This CDR3 spans 16 amino acids. The CDR3 DNA follows: TGTGCCAGTAGTTCCGGACAGGCCCCAACTAATGAAAAACTGTTTTTT. Encoded protein: CASSSGQAPTNEKLFF. Full variable domain (missing parts from reference TRBV19 and TRBJ1-4): DGGITQSPKYLFRKEGQNVTLSCEQNLNHDAMYWYRQDPGQGLRLIYYSQIVNDFQKGDIAEGYSVSREKKESFPLTVTSAQKNPTAFYLCASSSGQAPTNEKLFFGSGTQLSVL.

The V gene is TRBV5-4, the J gene TRBJ1-1; no definite D call. Germline V gives CDR1 SGHNT, CDR2 YYREEE (reference sequence). This CDR3 comprises 16 residues. V was clipped by 0 bases and J by 0 bases, with 12 bases between them. The CDR3 reads CASSLDAELMNTEAFF. CDR3 DNA sequence: TGTGCCAGCAGCTTGGACGCAGAGCTCATGAACACTGAAGCTTTCTTT. The full variable domain, completed using reference TRBV5-4 and TRBJ1-1, is ETGVTQSPTHLIKTRGQQVTLRCSSQSGHNTVSWYQQALGQGPQFIFQYYREEENGRGNFPPRFSGLQFPNYSSELNVNALELDDSALYLCASSLDAELMNTEAFFGQGTRLTVV.

The chain carries TRBV6-6 and TRBJ1-5, with 8 bases matching TRBD1. The CDR3 sequence is 15 residues long. CDR1 MNHNY and CDR2 SVGAGI come from the germline V gene (reference sequence). J lost 4 bases, V lost 7 bases, and 9 bases had no gene match. CDR3 in DNA: TGTGCCAGCACCGGGACAGGCCCCATAAATCAGCCCCAGCATTTT. Its protein product is CASTGTGPINQPQHF.

V usage is TRBV18 and J usage is TRBJ2-2; 8 bases fit TRBD1. V trimming: 5 bases; J trimming: 1 base; junction bases outside the gene matches: 6. Germline V gene data show CDR1 as KGHSH and CDR2 as LQKENI. The CDR3 is made up of 16 amino acids. CDR3 residues: CASSTTGDLNTGELFF. In DNA form, the CDR3 reads TGTGCCAGCTCAACGACAGGGGATCTGAACACCGGGGAGCTGTTTTTT.

The chain recombines TRBV6-5 with TRBJ1-1, with D possibly being TRBD1 (5 bases). Germline V gives CDR1 MNHEY, CDR2 SVGAGI. V gave up 7 bases and J gave up 2 bases, with 14 bases separating them. The CDR3 spans 14 residues. The CDR3 region is CASIRAGTNTEAFF. For the CDR3, the DNA is TGTGCCAGCATCCGAGCCGGGACCAACACTGAAGCTTTCTTT.

This chain uses TRBV11-3 with TRBJ1-4; the D is unclear. CDR3 length: 14 residues. V was pared by 2 bases and J by 2 bases, with 6 bases between. CDR1 is SGHNT and CDR2 is YENEEA in the germline V gene. The CDR3 DNA follows: TGTGCCAGCAGCTTATGGGGTACTAATGAAAAACTGTTTTTT. Its translation: CASSLWGTNEKLFF.

The chain carries TRBV11-3 and TRBJ2-3; D uncertain. Trimming left V 7 bases short and J 3 bases short, with 8 bases between. The germline V gene has CDR1 SGHNT and CDR2 YENEEA. The CDR3 totals 12 residues. CDR3 protein: CASNRETDTQYF. DNA of the CDR3: TGTGCCAGCAACCGTGAGACAGATACGCAGTATTTT.

V is TRBV6-1 and J is TRBJ1-5; no clear D. Trimming left V 2 bases short and J 7 bases short, with 15 bases between. The CDR3 sequence is 15 residues long. The germline gives CDR1 MNHNS, CDR2 SASEGT. For the CDR3, the DNA is TGTGCCAGCAGTGAATTTTGGGCGGATGAACAGCCCCAGCATTTT. The encoded protein is CASSEFWADEQPQHF.

Concerning this clone itself: Relative to the germline gene, one junction end is altered; a read error may explain this. This rearrangement joins TRBV6-4 to TRBJ2-1; weak D call: TRBD2 (5 bases). CDR3 size: 13 residues. Germline values: CDR1 MRHNA, CDR2 SNTAGT. The CDR3 loop is CASSEGFYNEQFF. The CDR3 DNA is TGTGCTAGCAGTGAGGGATTCTACAATGAGCAGTTCTTC.

V and J are TRBV4-1 and TRBJ1-3, with D tentatively TRBD1 (6 bases). From germline, CDR1 is MGHRA and CDR2 YSYEKL. Trimming cost V 5 bases and J 8 bases, with 22 bases left between them. This CDR3 comprises 16 residues. The DNA for the CDR3 is TGCGCCAGCAGCTATCGGACAGCGATTCTTCAGGACACCATATATTTT. It yields the protein CASSYRTAILQDTIYF.

The CDR3 reads CASSLTGTASTDTQYF. CDR3 bases: TGTGCCAGCAGCTTAACCGGGACAGCTAGCACAGATACGCAGTATTTT. This chain joins TRBV11-3 and TRBJ2-3; 7 nucleotides line up with TRBD1. The CDR3 length is 16 residues. Germline V CDR1 and CDR2: SGHNT, YENEEA. The J segment lost 0 bases and the V segment lost 2 bases, leaving 5 bases of the junction unmatched.

The chain has TRBV7-3 and TRBJ2-1, with 7 bases identical to TRBD2. The J segment lost 4 bases and the V segment lost 5 bases, leaving 8 bases of the junction unmatched. CDR3 length: 15 residues. Germline V CDR1 and CDR2: SGHTA, FQGTGA. CDR3 loop: CASSQIASGYNEQFF. CDR3 sequence (DNA): TGTGCCAGCAGCCAGATCGCTAGCGGTTACAATGAGCAGTTCTTC.

With regard to this clone: Sequence at one end of the junction differs from germline and may be a read error. The rearrangement uses TRBV7-7 and TRBJ2-5, with TRBD1 as a possible D gene (5 bases). CDR1 SSHAT and CDR2 FNYEAQ come from the germline V gene (reference sequence). CDR3 length: 15 residues. CDR3 DNA sequence: TGTGCTAGCAGCTTAGGGCAGGGAAGTTCAGAGACCCAGTACTTC. It specifies CASSLGQGSSETQYF.

This chain joins TRBV18 and TRBJ1-5; D is perhaps TRBD1 (5 bases). Trimming took 2 bases from V and 8 from J, leaving 19 bases between them. The germline gives CDR1 KGHSH, CDR2 LQKENI. There are 16 residues in the CDR3. CDR3: CASSPTGARVEEPQHF. In DNA form, the CDR3 reads TGTGCCAGCTCACCAACCGGGGCCCGCGTTGAGGAGCCCCAGCATTTT.

This sequence joins TRBV4-1 and TRBJ1-5; weak D call: TRBD1 (6 bases). Germline V gives CDR1 MGHRA, CDR2 YSYEKL. V was pared by 4 bases and J by 5 bases, with 12 bases between. The CDR3 is made up of 14 amino acids. CDR3 sequence (DNA): TGCGCCAGCAGCCTCCGGGACAAAGATCAGCCCCAGCATTTT. It specifies CASSLRDKDQPQHF.

The chain combines TRBV7-9 with TRBJ1-2; D not resolved. This CDR3 spans 17 amino acids. Germline V CDR1 and CDR2: SEHNR, FQNEAQ (reference sequence). The V end was cut by 0 bases, the J end by 4 bases, with 18 bases between. The CDR3, as DNA: TGTGCCAGCAGCTTAGCGGTGGGGTTAGAGGCTCCCTATGGCTACACCTTC. It codes for CASSLAVGLEAPYGYTF. Together with reference TRBV7-9 and TRBJ1-2, the CDR3 gives the full variable domain: DTGVSQNPRHKITKRGQNVTFRCDPISEHNRLYWYRQTLGQGPEFLTYFQNEAQLEKSRLLSDRFSAERPKGSFSTLEIQRTEQGDSAMYLCASSLAVGLEAPYGYTFGSGTRLTVV.

This chain links TRBV6-5 with TRBJ2-7; 7 bases map to TRBD2. The V gene end was trimmed by 4 bases and the J gene end by 0 bases; junction bases not matched to a gene: 6. The CDR3 contains 15 residues. Germline V gene sequence: CDR1 MNHEY, CDR2 SVGAGI. The CDR3: CASSSPGGASYEQYF. The CDR3 bases are TGTGCCAGCAGTTCCCCGGGAGGAGCCTCCTACGAGCAGTACTTC.

The rearrangement uses TRBV11-1 and TRBJ2-2, with a possible D match to TRBD1 (6 bases). Trimming stripped 4 bases from V and 7 bases from J, with 10 bases between. The CDR3 runs to 13 residues. The germline CDR1 and CDR2 sequences are SGHAT and FQDESV (reference sequence). The chain's CDR3 is CASSSPGDGELFF. Here the CDR3 DNA reads TGTGCCAGCAGCTCCCCAGGGGACGGGGAGCTGTTTTTT.